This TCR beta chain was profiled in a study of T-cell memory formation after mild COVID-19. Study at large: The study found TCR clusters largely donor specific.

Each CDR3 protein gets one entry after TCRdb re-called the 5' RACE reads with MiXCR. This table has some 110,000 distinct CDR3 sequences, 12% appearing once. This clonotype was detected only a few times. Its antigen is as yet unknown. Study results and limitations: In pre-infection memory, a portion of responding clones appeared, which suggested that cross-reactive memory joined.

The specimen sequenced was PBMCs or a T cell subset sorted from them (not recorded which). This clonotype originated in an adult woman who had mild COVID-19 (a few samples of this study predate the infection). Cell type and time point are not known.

The CDR3 nucleotides are TGTGCCAGCAGTGGGGCAGGGGGTTCCTATAATTCACCCCTCCACTTT. Translating it yields CASSGAGGSYNSPLHF. The J gene is TRBJ1-6, the V gene TRBV6-5; 7 nucleotides agree with TRBD1. V gave up 5 bases and J gave up 1 base; unmatched junction bases: 5. The length of the CDR3 is 16 residues. CDR1 MNHEY and CDR2 SVGAGI come from the germline V gene.